These 8 T cell receptor beta chains originate from one sample sequenced in a study of blood T cell repertoires in COVID-19. This table comes from immunoSEQ multiplex PCR, and its TCRdb copy is limited to in-frame clones, with some not included. This table holds some 260,000 clones, around nine tenths found once. The sequenced material came from PBMCs or T cells enriched from blood (not recorded which). Source of these receptors: a woman aged 18-29 years who had recovered from COVID-19.

The chain is built from TRBV6-5 and TRBJ1-3; 8 nucleotides match TRBD1. The CDR3 is 15 residues long. CDR1 MNHEY and CDR2 SVGAGI come from the germline V gene. V lost 6 bases to trimming and J lost 4 bases; unmatched junction nucleotides: 8. CDR3 in DNA: TGTGCCAGCAGGAAAACAGGGGGGAGCGGAAACACCATATATTTT. Protein: CASRKTGGSGNTIYF.

In this sample, this clone turned up once. This rearrangement joins TRBV11-3 to TRBJ2-1, with 10 bases lining up with TRBD2. The germline CDR1 and CDR2 sequences are SGHNT and YENEEA. The CDR3 spans 16 residues. V trimming: 2 bases; J trimming: 4 bases; junction bases outside the gene matches: 5. This CDR3 reads CASSLSGAGGYNEQFF. CDR3 nucleotides: TGTGCCAGCAGCTTATCCGGAGCGGGAGGGTACAATGAGCAGTTCTTC.

This clone came up once. The rearrangement links TRBV13 to TRBJ1-1; D possibly corresponds to TRBD1 (5 bases). The germline V gene encodes CDR1 PRHDT and CDR2 FYEKMQ (reference sequence). Trimming took off 0 bases at V and 3 bases at J, with 11 bases between the two ends. The CDR3 consists of 15 residues. CDR3 in amino acids: CASSLGRGSDTEAFF. CDR3 coding DNA: TGTGCCAGCAGCTTAGGACGGGGGTCGGACACTGAAGCTTTCTTT.

A single count supports this clone. The rearrangement uses TRBV2 and TRBJ1-5; no clear D gene. The CDR3 loop spans 15 amino acids. Trimming took off 2 bases at V and 6 bases at J, with 14 bases between the two ends. Germline V CDR1 and CDR2: SNHLY, FYNNEI. The CDR3 region is CASSELGSDGQPQHF. The CDR3 DNA reads TGTGCCAGCAGTGAATTGGGGAGCGACGGTCAGCCCCAGCATTTT.

In DNA, the CDR3 is TGTGCCAGCAGTGGACAGGGTTATGGCTACACCTTC. Translated: CASSGQGYGYTF. The chain joins TRBV6-2 or TRBV6-3 to TRBJ1-2, with 8 bases that match TRBD1. The germline V gene encodes CDR1 MNHEY and CDR2 SVGEGT. This CDR3 is built from 12 residues. The junction had 1 base not matched to a gene; V was cut back by 5 bases and J by 5 bases.

The rearrangement uses TRBV11-3 and TRBJ1-5; a possible D gene is TRBD1 (6 bases). Trimming left V 1 base short and J 0 bases short, with 16 bases between. In germline, CDR1 is SGHNT, CDR2 YENEEA. This CDR3 contains 18 residues. The CDR3 loop reads CASSLGALTGISNQPQHF. The CDR3 region has the DNA TGTGCCAGCAGCTTAGGGGCCCTAACAGGGATTAGCAATCAGCCCCAGCATTTT.

The chain employs TRBV28 and TRBJ2-1; TRBD1 agrees at 8 bases. The CDR3 has 16 amino acids. V lost 0 bases to trimming and J lost 6 bases; unmatched junction nucleotides: 7. The V gene's germline CDR1 is MDHEN and CDR2 SYDVKM. The CDR3 sequence: CASSLWGQASSNEQFF. The DNA for the CDR3 is TGTGCCAGCAGTTTATGGGGACAGGCGTCAAGCAATGAGCAGTTCTTC.

The chain joins TRBV27 to TRBJ1-2, with TRBD1 matching over 10 bases. V was pared by 5 bases and J by 2 bases, with 5 bases of the junction left unmatched. This CDR3 is 15 amino acids long. The germline V gene has CDR1 MNHEY and CDR2 SMNVEV (reference sequence). CDR3 protein: CASSPPGQGNYGYTF. The CDR3 bases are TGTGCCAGCAGTCCCCCGGGACAGGGGAACTATGGCTACACCTTC.